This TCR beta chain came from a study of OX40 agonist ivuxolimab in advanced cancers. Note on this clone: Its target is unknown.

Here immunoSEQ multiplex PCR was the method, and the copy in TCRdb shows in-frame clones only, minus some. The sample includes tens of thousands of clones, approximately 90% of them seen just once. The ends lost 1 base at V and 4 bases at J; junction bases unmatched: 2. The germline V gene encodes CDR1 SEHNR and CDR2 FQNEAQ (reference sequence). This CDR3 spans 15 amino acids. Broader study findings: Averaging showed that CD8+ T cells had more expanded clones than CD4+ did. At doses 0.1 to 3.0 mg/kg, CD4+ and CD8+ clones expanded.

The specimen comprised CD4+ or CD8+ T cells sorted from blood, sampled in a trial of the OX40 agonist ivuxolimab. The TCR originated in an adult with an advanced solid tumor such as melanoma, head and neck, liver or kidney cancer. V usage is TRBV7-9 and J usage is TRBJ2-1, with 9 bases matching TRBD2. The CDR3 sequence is CASSLVAGVYNEQFF. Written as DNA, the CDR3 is TGTGCCAGCAGCTTAGTAGCGGGAGTGTACAATGAGCAGTTCTTC.